A single sample is the source of the 32 T cell receptor beta chains below, sequenced in a study of cytomegalovirus exposure and HLA in healthy donors. In the PCR, 60 Vbeta and 13 Jbeta primers were used. Assay: immunoSEQ multiplex PCR; the TCRdb copy retains only in-frame clones and omits some. The data hold some 160,000 clones, with around 85% observed a single time. The specimen was PBMCs. The receptors derive from a man aged 45-60 years in good health and CMV-seropositive.

The J gene is TRBJ2-1, the V gene TRBV4-3, with D perhaps TRBD2 (6 bases). Deletions cut 4 bases from V and 4 bases from J, with 11 bases between. CDR3 size: 14 residues. Germline lookup yields CDR1 LGHNA and CDR2 YSLEER. The CDR3 DNA sequence: TGCGCCAGCAGCCCATCCGCGGGGTACAATGAGCAGTTCTTC. This sequence encodes CASSPSAGYNEQFF.

The V gene is TRBV11-2, the J gene TRBJ2-5, with 10 nucleotides matching TRBD2. J was trimmed by 2 bases and V by 1 base; bases with no gene match: 7. The CDR3 is 17 residues long. Germline V gene sequence: CDR1 SGHAT, CDR2 FQNNGV. The chain's CDR3 is CASSLGSSGGQQETQYF. The CDR3 bases are TGTGCCAGCAGCTTAGGATCTAGCGGGGGTCAACAAGAGACCCAGTACTTC.

Regarding this clone: A read error may account for a junction end that differs from germline. The chain has TRBV7-8 and TRBJ2-1; tentative D call: TRBD2 (5 bases). The length of the CDR3 is 12 residues. Germline CDR1 and CDR2: SGHVS and FQNEAQ. The CDR3 protein is CASSPYAASLVF. The CDR3 DNA reads as TGTGCCAGCAGCCCCTATGCCGCTAGCCTGGTCTTC.

The rearrangement joins TRBV5-6 to TRBJ2-1; D perhaps matches TRBD2 (6 bases). This CDR3 has 16 residues. Germline CDR1 SGHDT, CDR2 YYEEEE. V gave up 4 bases and J gave up 0 bases, with 14 bases separating them. This CDR3 reads CASSRFSGSSYNEQFF. The DNA for the CDR3 is TGTGCCAGCAGCAGATTTAGCGGAAGCTCCTACAATGAGCAGTTCTTC.

This chain uses TRBV19 with TRBJ2-6, with a weak D call TRBD2 (7 bases). V was shortened by 4 bases and J by 1 base, with 20 bases between the two germline ends. The CDR3 sequence is 19 residues long. Germline V CDR1 and CDR2: LNHDA, SQIVND (reference sequence). The CDR3 here is CASSKPGRGGRSGANVLTF. CDR3 nucleotide sequence: TGTGCCAGTAGTAAACCTGGGAGGGGGGGGAGGTCTGGGGCCAACGTCCTGACTTTC.

V gene TRBV7-9 combines with J gene TRBJ2-3; TRBD2 matches at 15 bases. V was pared by 5 bases and J by 1 base, with 4 bases of the junction left unmatched. The CDR3 sequence is 17 residues long. Germline-derived CDR1 and CDR2 are SEHNR and FQNEAQ (reference sequence). CDR3 amino acids: CASSAGLAGGGTDTQYF. The CDR3 bases are TGTGCCAGCAGCGCAGGACTAGCGGGAGGGGGCACAGATACGCAGTATTTT.

The CDR3 here is CASSLYEGAGGELFF. CDR3 nucleotide sequence: TGTGCCAGCAGTTTATATGAGGGGGCGGGCGGGGAGCTGTTTTTT. The rearrangement joins TRBV27 to TRBJ1-3, with 7 bases lining up with TRBD1. The closer fit of TRBJ2-2 to the DNA end suggests the J call may be wrong. The CDR3 has 15 amino acids. The germline CDR1 and CDR2 sequences are MNHEY and SMNVEV (reference sequence).

The V and J genes are TRBV5-1 and TRBJ1-2; TRBD1 matches at 7 bases. V lost 4 bases and J lost 5; bases outside the gene matches: 8. The CDR3 spans 14 residues. Per germline, CDR1 SGHRS and CDR2 YFSETQ. CDR3 bases: TGCGCCAGCAGCCCTGGACAGGAGATATATGGCTACACCTTC. It is translated as CASSPGQEIYGYTF.

This sequence joins TRBV5-6 and TRBJ2-5; 7 positions match TRBD2. V lost 7 bases to trimming and J lost 5 bases; unmatched junction nucleotides: 8. The CDR3 loop spans 13 amino acids. Per germline, CDR1 SGHDT and CDR2 YYEEEE. The CDR3 loop is CASGGSGAETQYF. CDR3 nucleotides: TGTGCCAGCGGCGGGAGCGGAGCGGAGACCCAGTACTTC.

V is TRBV28 and J is TRBJ2-3; 13 nucleotides agree with TRBD2. The length of the CDR3 is 14 residues. CDR1 MDHEN and CDR2 SYDVKM come from the germline V gene. The trim removed 8 bases at V and 4 bases at J, leaving 3 bases unmatched. The CDR3 here is CASRTSGRADTQYF. Here the CDR3 DNA reads TGTGCCAGCCGCACTAGCGGGAGGGCAGATACGCAGTATTTT. The complete variable domain, with remaining parts taken from reference TRBV28 and TRBJ2-3, reads DVKVTQSSRYLVKRTGEKVFLECVQDMDHENMFWYRQDPGLGLRLIYFSYDVKMKEKGDIPEGYSVSREKKERFSLILESASTNQTSMYLCASRTSGRADTQYFGPGTRLTVL.

The chain is built from TRBV5-1 and TRBJ1-1; 7 bases fit TRBD1. Germline-derived CDR1 and CDR2 are SGHRS and YFSETQ. The V and J ends lost 3 bases and 1 base, in that order; junction bases with no gene match: 6. This CDR3 is built from 15 residues. This CDR3 reads CASSSWTGANTEAFF. The CDR3 region has the DNA TGCGCCAGCAGCTCTTGGACAGGAGCGAACACTGAAGCTTTCTTT.

The chain carries TRBV5-1 and TRBJ1-1; 7 bases align to TRBD1. There are 15 residues in the CDR3. Germline V lookup: CDR1 SGHRS, CDR2 YFSETQ. V was clipped by 2 bases and J by 4 bases; unmatched bases: 8. CDR3 DNA sequence: TGCGCCAGCAGCTTCGACAGGGACTGGATCACTGAAGCTTTCTTT. It translates to CASSFDRDWITEAFF.

The chain carries TRBV7-2 and TRBJ2-6, with D perhaps matching TRBD1 (6 bases). The CDR3 sequence is 14 residues long. Trimming removed 6 bases from V and 2 bases from J, with 8 bases in between. Germline CDR1 and CDR2: SGHTA and FQGNSA. The CDR3 DNA reads TGTGCCAGCAGGGGGGCGGCTGGGGCCAACGTCCTGACTTTC. This gives the protein CASRGAAGANVLTF.

This chain links TRBV28 with TRBJ1-5; the D gene is possibly TRBD1 (5 bases). Germline V gene lookup returns CDR1 MDHEN and CDR2 SYDVKM. This CDR3 is built from 16 residues. V gave up 3 bases and J gave up 1 base, with 13 bases separating them. The CDR3: CASSFGIKGSNQPQHF. The CDR3 DNA follows: TGTGCCAGCAGTTTTGGGATTAAGGGGAGCAATCAGCCCCAGCATTTT.

This chain uses TRBV30 with TRBJ2-7, with TRBD2 matching 8 bases. The CDR3 spans 14 residues. Germline V gene sequence: CDR1 GTSNPN, CDR2 SVGIG (reference sequence). The J segment lost 3 bases and the V segment lost 2 bases, leaving 6 bases of the junction unmatched. The DNA for the CDR3 is TGTGCCTGGAGTATTGGGACTAGGGACTACGAGCAGTACTTC. Amino acid sequence: CAWSIGTRDYEQYF.

The V and J genes are TRBV11-2 and TRBJ2-7, with 9 positions matching TRBD1. This CDR3 spans 15 amino acids. V lost 5 bases and J lost 3; bases outside the gene matches: 8. The germline CDR1 and CDR2 sequences are SGHAT and FQNNGV. CDR3 coding DNA: TGTGCCAGCAGCCGCGGCACAGGGGGCCTCTACGAGCAGTACTTC. Its protein product is CASSRGTGGLYEQYF.

This clone was observed a handful of times. The chain recombines TRBV5-1 with TRBJ1-6; D possibly corresponds to TRBD1 (6 bases). V was cut by 4 bases and J by 2 bases, with 10 bases left in between. CDR1 is SGHRS and CDR2 is YFSETQ in the germline V gene. The CDR3 extends over 15 amino acids. The CDR3 is CASSRGDTYNSPLHF. The CDR3 bases are TGCGCCAGCAGCCGGGGGGACACCTATAATTCACCCCTCCACTTT.

CDR3 nucleotide sequence: TGTGCCAGCAGTTACGGCGGGCGGGGCGAGCAGTACTTC. Translating it yields CASSYGGRGEQYF. The V and J genes are TRBV6-5 and TRBJ2-7, with D perhaps TRBD2 (6 bases). Trimming shortened V by 2 bases and J by 6 bases, and 11 bases separated the two germline ends. Germline V gene lookup returns CDR1 MNHEY and CDR2 SVGAGI. The CDR3 extends over 13 amino acids.

V is TRBV18 and J is TRBJ2-1; D is unresolved. Germline V lookup: CDR1 KGHSH, CDR2 LQKENI. CDR3 length equals 15 residues. Deletions cut 3 bases from V and 0 bases from J, with 9 bases between. The CDR3 DNA reads as TGTGCCAGCTCACCGAGCGTAAGCTCCTACAATGAGCAGTTCTTC. Amino acid sequence: CASSPSVSSYNEQFF.

This chain connects TRBV6-1 to TRBJ1-1; the D gene is possibly TRBD1 (6 bases). The V end lost 8 bases, the J end lost 0 bases, and 16 bases lay between the germline ends. Per the germline V gene, CDR1 is MNHNS and CDR2 is SASEGT. This CDR3 spans 15 amino acids. CDR3 loop: CASPPGGTMNTEAFF. The CDR3 DNA reads TGTGCCAGCCCCCCGGGGGGGACAATGAACACTGAAGCTTTCTTT.

The chain couples TRBV28 to TRBJ1-1, with 7 nucleotides matching TRBD1. The CDR3 is 14 residues long. With 4 bases clipped from V and 4 bases from J, the junction kept 6 bases outside the gene matches. CDR1 and CDR2 from the germline V gene are MDHEN and SYDVKM. CDR3 protein: CASSSGTASTEAFF. The CDR3 coding sequence is TGTGCCAGCAGTTCCGGGACAGCGTCCACTGAAGCTTTCTTT.

The chain has TRBV13 and TRBJ1-1; TRBD1 aligns across 8 bases. The V gene end was trimmed by 5 bases and the J gene end by 6 bases; junction bases not matched to a gene: 8. The CDR3 contains 14 residues. Germline CDR1 and CDR2: PRHDT and FYEKMQ (reference sequence). CDR3: CASSKTRQGPEAFF. The CDR3 nucleotides read TGTGCCAGCAGCAAAACTCGACAGGGGCCTGAAGCTTTCTTT.

J is TRBJ1-1 and V is TRBV5-1; the D gene is possibly TRBD1 (6 bases). CDR3 length equals 15 residues. Germline-derived CDR1 and CDR2 are SGHRS and YFSETQ. The V end lost 1 base, the J end lost 1 base, and 11 bases lay between the germline ends. CDR3 loop: CASSLNPRGNTEAFF. CDR3 coding DNA: TGCGCCAGCAGCTTGAATCCCAGGGGGAACACTGAAGCTTTCTTT.

This clone appeared once. The chain employs TRBV18 and TRBJ1-1; no clear D. The CDR3 is 16 amino acids. CDR1 KGHSH and CDR2 LQKENI come from the germline V gene. With 1 base removed from V and 2 bases from J, the gap between germline ends came to 14 bases. The CDR3 region is CASSPRQGEGNTEAFF. The CDR3 DNA sequence: TGTGCCAGCTCACCACGGCAAGGCGAGGGTAACACTGAAGCTTTCTTT.

V and J are TRBV6-6 and TRBJ2-1, with D perhaps matching TRBD2 (7 bases). V dropped 6 bases and J dropped 6 bases, with 15 bases sitting between them. Looked up from germline, CDR1 is MNHNY and CDR2 is SVGAGI (reference sequence). The CDR3 consists of 14 residues. The DNA of the CDR3 is TGTGCCAGCAGATCAAGAGGGGGGGGCAATGAGCAGTTCTTC. This encodes CASRSRGGGNEQFF.

V and J are TRBV27 and TRBJ1-6; 7 bases fit TRBD1. Germline V gives CDR1 MNHEY, CDR2 SMNVEV (reference sequence). V dropped 2 bases and J dropped 3; count of bases not matched to a gene: 4. This CDR3 contains 16 residues. This chain's CDR3 is CASSLGTAGYNSPLHF. The CDR3 DNA is TGTGCCAGCAGTTTAGGGACAGCGGGCTATAATTCACCCCTCCACTTT.

This chain joins TRBV27 and TRBJ2-2, with D possibly TRBD2 on 6 matching bases. The germline gives CDR1 MNHEY, CDR2 SMNVEV (reference sequence). Trimming cost V 6 bases and J 3 bases, with 14 bases left between them. CDR3 length equals 15 residues. CDR3 nucleotides: TGTGCCAGCAGAGGGGACCGGGAGTACACCGGGGAGCTGTTTTTT. This encodes CASRGDREYTGELFF.

The V and J genes are TRBV18 and TRBJ1-1, with a possible D match to TRBD1 (6 bases). Looked up from germline, CDR1 is KGHSH and CDR2 is LQKENI. The CDR3 sequence is 16 residues long. Trimming took 3 bases from V and 1 from J, leaving 15 bases between them. DNA for the CDR3: TGTGCCAGCTCACCGGGACAATCCGGGTGGAACACTGAAGCTTTCTTT. It codes for CASSPGQSGWNTEAFF.

The DNA for the CDR3 is TGTGCCAGCAGCGAAGGGACAGGCTCCTACGAGCAGTACTTC. As protein: CASSEGTGSYEQYF. V is TRBV9 and J is TRBJ2-7; 8 bases line up with TRBD1. Per the germline V gene, CDR1 is SGDLS and CDR2 is YYNGEE. V trimming: 3 bases; J trimming: 0 bases; junction bases outside the gene matches: 2. This CDR3 region has 14 residues.

V gene TRBV9 combines with J gene TRBJ2-5; 9 bases are a match to TRBD1. The CDR3 totals 16 residues. With V trimmed by 3 bases and J by 1 base, 7 bases remained unmatched. The germline CDR1 and CDR2 sequences are SGDLS and YYNGEE. Here the CDR3 DNA reads TGTGCCAGCAGCGCCGGGACAGGGTATTTCCAAGAGACCCAGTACTTC. Its protein product is CASSAGTGYFQETQYF.

Comment on this clone: Within the sample, other DNA sequences also encode this same CDR3. The CDR3 sequence is CASSPPTSGTYEQYF. The DNA of the CDR3 is TGTGCCAGCTCACCACCGACTAGCGGGACGTACGAGCAGTACTTC. The chain carries TRBV18 and TRBJ2-7; 11 bases line up with TRBD2. Per germline, CDR1 KGHSH and CDR2 LQKENI. The CDR3 is 15 residues long. The junction had 2 bases not matched to a gene; V was cut back by 0 bases and J by 4 bases.

The rearrangement links TRBV6-5 to TRBJ2-5, with D perhaps matching TRBD2 (5 bases). Trimming cost V 4 bases and J 3 bases, with 12 bases left between them. Germline lookup yields CDR1 MNHEY and CDR2 SVGAGI. The CDR3 contains 14 residues. CDR3: CASSLDWAEETQYF. The DNA for the CDR3 is TGTGCCAGCAGTTTGGACTGGGCGGAAGAGACCCAGTACTTC.